These T cell receptor beta chains were read from a single sample in a study of shared clonotypes between healthy human individuals. Assay: immunoSEQ multiplex PCR; the TCRdb copy retains only in-frame clones and omits some. The table lists over a million clones, approximately 80% of them singletons, with around 0.61% in the top ten. The sequenced sample consisted of memory CD4+ T cells from PBMCs. The receptors originated from a man aged 18 to 29 in good health. Some clones in this sample may be carry-over from other donors' samples. Each CDR3 is given with its conserved first and last residue.

CDR3 protein	J gene	V gene
CASSLGLAGGRDTQYF	TRBJ2-3	TRBV7-9
CASSIIGGGTKNIQYF	TRBJ2-4	TRBV19
CASSLGAGIRYEQYF	TRBJ2-7	TRBV7-2
CASSLGTVQETQYF	TRBJ2-5	TRBV7-9
CASSSSDGYNQPQHF	TRBJ1-5	TRBV6-5
CASSLNQDTQYF	TRBJ2-3	TRBV5-1
CASSHINRNTEAFF	TRBJ1-1	TRBV27
CASSLAEFTGELFF	TRBJ2-2	TRBV5-1
CASSQDSRLAGGETQYF	TRBJ2-5	TRBV4-2
CASSWGANEQFF	TRBJ2-1	TRBV11-3
CASSSGLVEETQYF	TRBJ2-5	TRBV11-1
CASSGGGKRELFF	TRBJ2-2	TRBV19
CASSGTGGRKLFF	TRBJ1-4	TRBV2
CATSRPMQTQYF	TRBJ2-5	TRBV15
CASSLGTGFARYSNQPQHF	TRBJ1-5	TRBV7-8
CASTALFKGSGNEQFF	TRBJ2-1	TRBV7-9
CASSFGRGTYEQYF	TRBJ2-7	TRBV28
CASSQDWRGRRTEAFF	TRBJ1-1	TRBV4-3
CASSAQTGRFGNTIYF	TRBJ1-3	TRBV2
CAWRLQEGYGYTF	TRBJ1-2	TRBV30
CASSEDRAGYEQYF	TRBJ2-7	TRBV2
CASSTRRGTAEKLFF	TRBJ1-4	TRBV19
CASSLVASGYNEQFF	TRBJ2-1	TRBV5-6
CSARDLETQYF	TRBJ2-5	TRBV20-1
CASTHRQGREDEQFF	TRBJ2-1	TRBV9
CASSTGAKETQYF	TRBJ2-5	TRBV7-9
CASSPGPRAGANVLTF	TRBJ2-6	TRBV7-2
CASSFPGYTEAFF	TRBJ1-1	TRBV16
CASSPPVWGVGEQYF	TRBJ2-7	TRBV18
CASSLSGSSYNEQFF	TRBJ2-1	TRBV5-4
CAISANRANEQYF	TRBJ2-7	TRBV10-3
CASSVGRKTPSGNTIYF	TRBJ1-3	TRBV9
CASSTGGTSGYTF	TRBJ1-2	TRBV2
CASSFPGLNTEAFF	TRBJ1-1	TRBV7-8
CASSLLAGGNNNEQFF	TRBJ2-1	TRBV7-6
CASSPPGGYYGYTF	TRBJ1-2	TRBV5-5
CASSLRGRETQYF	TRBJ2-5	TRBV19
CASSLGERETQYF	TRBJ2-5	TRBV7-3
CASSLMVVSGRSGVIEQFF	TRBJ2-1	TRBV7-3
CASSLWGLGQGANEKLFF	TRBJ1-4	TRBV5-1
CASSGAGEETQYF	TRBJ2-5	TRBV18
CASSEGQGAYEQYF	-	TRBV2
CASSPEGQINIQYF	TRBJ2-4	TRBV5-1
CASRGVAGFTYEQYF	TRBJ2-7	TRBV6-1
CASSSLGEGFRKTQYF	TRBJ2-5	TRBV27
CASSRRGQSYGYTF	TRBJ1-2	TRBV6-1
CASSLGQPGELFF	TRBJ2-2	TRBV5-1
CASSYSGTSGSTDTQYF	TRBJ2-3	TRBV9
CASSLQGWPFYGYTF	TRBJ1-2	TRBV9
CASSQARDQSYNEQFF	TRBJ2-1	TRBV4-3
CASSSGAPNEKLFF	TRBJ1-4	TRBV5-1
CASSLGQGGSYEQYF	TRBJ2-7	TRBV5-4
CASSPGRRGDTIYF	TRBJ1-3	TRBV5-5
CASSESAGDQPQHF	TRBJ1-5	TRBV2
CASSLGGRSETQYF	TRBJ2-5	TRBV28